This T cell receptor beta chain was obtained from a study of cytomegalovirus exposure and HLA in healthy donors. The study's findings and limits: Only CMV serostatus was available as immune exposure information.

On this clone: The antigen is unknown.

The PCR made use of 60 Vbeta and 13 Jbeta primers. Method: immunoSEQ multiplex PCR; TCRdb's copy keeps in-frame clones and lacks some. The profile covers under 150,000 clones, with roughly 80% appearing a single time and 4% taken by the ten largest. This sequence was found in a middle-aged woman in good health and CMV-seronegative. Sequencing was done on a sample of PBMCs.

The CDR3 spells CASSRTESSYNSPLHF. The CDR3 DNA is TGTGCCAGCAGCCGGACAGAGAGCTCCTATAATTCACCCCTCCACTTT. This sequence joins TRBV9 and TRBJ1-6, with D perhaps TRBD1 (6 bases). Trimming took 4 bases from V and 0 from J, leaving 11 bases between them. Germline CDR1 and CDR2: SGDLS and YYNGEE. There are 16 residues in the CDR3.